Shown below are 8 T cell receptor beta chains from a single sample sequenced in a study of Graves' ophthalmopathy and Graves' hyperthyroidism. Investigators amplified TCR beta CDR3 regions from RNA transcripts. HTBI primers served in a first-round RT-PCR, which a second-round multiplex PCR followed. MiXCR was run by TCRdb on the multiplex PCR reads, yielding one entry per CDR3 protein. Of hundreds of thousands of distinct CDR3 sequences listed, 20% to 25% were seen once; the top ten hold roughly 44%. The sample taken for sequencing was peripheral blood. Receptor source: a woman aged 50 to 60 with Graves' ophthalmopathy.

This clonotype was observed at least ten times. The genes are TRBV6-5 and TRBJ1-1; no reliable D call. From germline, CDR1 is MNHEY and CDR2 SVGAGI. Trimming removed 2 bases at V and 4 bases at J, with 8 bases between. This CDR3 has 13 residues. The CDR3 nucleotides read TGTGCCAGCAGTTACGTAGGTCCCACTGAAGCTTTCTTT. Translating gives CASSYVGPTEAFF.

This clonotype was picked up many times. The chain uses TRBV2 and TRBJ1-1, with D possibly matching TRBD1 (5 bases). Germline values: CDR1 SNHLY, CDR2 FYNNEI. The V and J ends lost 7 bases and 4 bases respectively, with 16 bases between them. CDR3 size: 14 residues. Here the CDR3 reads CASISSRRGTEAFF. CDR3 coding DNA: TGTGCCAGCATCTCAAGTAGGAGGGGCACTGAAGCTTTCTTT.

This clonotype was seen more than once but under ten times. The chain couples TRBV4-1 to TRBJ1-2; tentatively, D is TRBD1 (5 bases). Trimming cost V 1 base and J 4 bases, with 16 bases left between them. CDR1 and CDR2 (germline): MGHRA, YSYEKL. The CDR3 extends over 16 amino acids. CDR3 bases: TGCGCCAGCAGCCAAGGGGGCGGCGGGATCGGCTATGGCTACACCTTC. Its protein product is CASSQGGGGIGYGYTF.

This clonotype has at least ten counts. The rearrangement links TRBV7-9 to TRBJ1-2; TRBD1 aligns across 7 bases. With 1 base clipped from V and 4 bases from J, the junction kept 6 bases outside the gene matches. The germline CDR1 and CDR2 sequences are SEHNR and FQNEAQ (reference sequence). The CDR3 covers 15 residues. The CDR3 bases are TGTGCCAGCAGCTTAGTGGCAGGGGGGGCCTATGGCTACACCTTC. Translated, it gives CASSLVAGGAYGYTF.

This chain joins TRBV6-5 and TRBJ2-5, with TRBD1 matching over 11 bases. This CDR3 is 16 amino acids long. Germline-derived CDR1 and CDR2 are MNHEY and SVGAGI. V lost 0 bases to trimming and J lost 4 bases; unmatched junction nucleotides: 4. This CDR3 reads CASSYSGTGGGETQYF. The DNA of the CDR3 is TGTGCCAGCAGTTACTCGGGGACAGGGGGAGGAGAGACCCAGTACTTC.

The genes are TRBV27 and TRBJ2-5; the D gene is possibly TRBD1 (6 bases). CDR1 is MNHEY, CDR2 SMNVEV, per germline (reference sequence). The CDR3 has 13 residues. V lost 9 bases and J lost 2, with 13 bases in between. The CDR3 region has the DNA TGTGCCAGGCCGCCGGGACATCAAGAGACCCAGTACTTC. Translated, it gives CARPPGHQETQYF.

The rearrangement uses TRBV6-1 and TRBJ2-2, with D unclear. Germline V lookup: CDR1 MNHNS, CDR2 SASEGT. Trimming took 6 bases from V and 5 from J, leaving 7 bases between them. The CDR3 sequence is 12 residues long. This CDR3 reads CASRWLTGELFF. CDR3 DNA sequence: TGTGCCAGCAGGTGGCTGACCGGGGAGCTGTTTTTT.

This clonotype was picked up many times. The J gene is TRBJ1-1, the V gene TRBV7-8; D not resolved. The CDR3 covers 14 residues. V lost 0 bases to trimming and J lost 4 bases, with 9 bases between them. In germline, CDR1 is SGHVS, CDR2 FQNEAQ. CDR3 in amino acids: CASSLAPPSTEAFF. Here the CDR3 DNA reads TGTGCCAGCAGCTTAGCGCCTCCGAGCACTGAAGCTTTCTTT.